This note documents a single TCR beta chain sequence. The source of the sample is a study of radiotherapy plus CTLA-4 blockade in lung cancer. Using immunoSEQ multiplex PCR, the repertoire was profiled, and TCRdb retains in-frame clones only, with some absent. The sample lists some 64,000 clones; more than 70% were seen once. From germline, CDR1 is KGHSH and CDR2 LQKENI. V gave up 2 bases and J gave up 4 bases, with 20 bases separating them. This CDR3 has 17 amino acids. The TCR was taken from a human donor with non-small cell lung cancer whose response to radiotherapy plus ipilimumab could not be evaluated. Some clones in this sample may be carry-over from other donors' samples. This chain connects TRBV18 to TRBJ1-1, with D perhaps TRBD1 (6 bases). The sample here was peripheral blood, taken from a patient treated with radiotherapy plus ipilimumab. The CDR3 coding sequence is TGTGCCAGCTCACCATCACGAGGGGTGGGGGGGCGCACTGAAGCTTTCTTT. This translates into CASSPSRGVGGRTEAFF.